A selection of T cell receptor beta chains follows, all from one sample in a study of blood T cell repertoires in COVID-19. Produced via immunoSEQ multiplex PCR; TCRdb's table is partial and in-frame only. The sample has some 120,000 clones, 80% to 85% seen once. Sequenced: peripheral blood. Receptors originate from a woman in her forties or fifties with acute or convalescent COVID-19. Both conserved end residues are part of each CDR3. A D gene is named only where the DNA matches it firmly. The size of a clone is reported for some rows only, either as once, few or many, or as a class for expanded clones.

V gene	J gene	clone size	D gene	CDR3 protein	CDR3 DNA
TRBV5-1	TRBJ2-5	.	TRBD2	CASSPGTSADQETQYF	TGCGCCAGCAGCCCCGGGACTAGCGCCGATCAAGAGACCCAGTACTTC
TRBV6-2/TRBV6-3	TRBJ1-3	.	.	CASSYSQVAGNTIYF	TGTGCCAGCAGTTACTCGCAGGTCGCTGGAAACACCATATATTTT
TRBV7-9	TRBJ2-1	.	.	CASSPTPAGHYNEQFF	TGTGCCAGCAGCCCGACCCCAGCGGGCCACTACAATGAGCAGTTCTTC
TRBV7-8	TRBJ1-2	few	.	CASSLIGGQDGYTF	TGTGCCAGCAGCTTAATTGGGGGCCAAGATGGCTACACCTTC
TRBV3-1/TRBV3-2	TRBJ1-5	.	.	CASSQRGVGPQHF	TGTGCCAGCAGCCAAAGGGGTGTGGGGCCCCAGCATTTT
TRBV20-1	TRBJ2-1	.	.	CSASHLTSDSLQFF	TGCAGTGCTAGTCACCTGACTAGTGATTCGTTGCAGTTCTTC
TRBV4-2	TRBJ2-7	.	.	CASSQGPTSSEQYF	TGTGCCAGCAGCCAAGGCCCAACTAGTTCCGAGCAGTACTTC
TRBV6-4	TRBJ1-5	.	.	CASSEEGQPQHF	TGTGCCAGCAGTGAAGAGGGACAGCCCCAGCATTTT
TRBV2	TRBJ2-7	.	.	CASRPGHRGEQYF	TGTGCCAGCAGGCCGGGACATCGGGGCGAGCAGTACTTC
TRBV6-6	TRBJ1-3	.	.	CASRLLSSGNTIYF	TGTGCCTCCAGACTCCTGAGCTCTGGAAACACCATATATTTT
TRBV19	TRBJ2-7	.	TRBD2	CASSIKWTGLAGSYEQYF	TGTGCCAGTAGTATAAAATGGACGGGACTAGCGGGTTCCTACGAGCAGTACTTC
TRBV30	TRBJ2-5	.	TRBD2	CAWSPLGLAGGLQETQYF	TGTGCCTGGAGTCCACTCGGACTAGCGGGGGGGCTTCAAGAGACCCAGTACTTC
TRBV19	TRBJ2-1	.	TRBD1	CASMTGVIPTNEQFF	TGTGCCAGTATGACAGGGGTCATCCCCACCAATGAGCAGTTCTTC
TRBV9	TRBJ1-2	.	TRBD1	CASSGYRGPAYGYTF	TGTGCCAGCAGCGGCTACAGGGGACCCGCCTATGGCTACACCTTC
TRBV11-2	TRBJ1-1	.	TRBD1	CASSPRTGDTEAFF	TGTGCCAGCAGCCCACGGACAGGTGACACTGAAGCTTTCTTT
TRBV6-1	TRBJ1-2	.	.	CASSEQLPVGYTF	TGTGCCAGCAGTGAACAATTACCAGTCGGCTACACCTTC
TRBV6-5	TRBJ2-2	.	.	CASRLDTGELFF	TGTGCCAGCAGACTCGACACCGGGGAGCTGTTTTTT
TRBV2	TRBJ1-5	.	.	CASSVQGVGQPQHF	TGTGCCAGCAGTGTTCAAGGGGTTGGTCAGCCCCAGCATTTT